This T cell receptor beta chain was profiled in a study of Graves' ophthalmopathy and Graves' hyperthyroidism. For repertoire sequencing, the TCR beta CDR3 regions were amplified from RNA transcripts. The workflow started with a first-round RT-PCR run with HTBI primers and then moved on to a second-round multiplex PCR. TCRdb re-called the multiplex PCR reads with MiXCR, one entry per CDR3 protein. This table holds fewer than 650,000 distinct CDR3 sequences, about a fifth found once. Trimming took 5 bases from V and 3 from J, leaving 19 bases between them. The CDR3 extends over 16 amino acids. The chain links TRBV12-3 or TRBV12-4 to TRBJ1-1, with D unresolved. The TCR was taken from a woman younger than 30 with stable Graves' hyperthyroidism. Some clones in this sample may be carry-over from other donors' samples. Specimen: peripheral blood. CDR3 amino acids: CASSLRLVEGDTEAFF. The CDR3 nucleotides read TGTGCCAGCAGTCTCCGACTAGTCGAGGGAGACACTGAAGCTTTCTTT.